The sequence of this T cell receptor beta chain was determined in a study of blood T cell repertoires in COVID-19. About the study: Researchers got acute and convalescent COVID-19 samples from the United States, Italy and Spain. T cells, B-cell-depleted T cells, or PBMCs provided the cDNA or gDNA that served as material.

In the authors' workflow: Nucleated cell counts were estimated from reference gene primer amplification. Using immunoSEQ multiplex PCR, the repertoire was profiled, and TCRdb retains in-frame clones only, with some absent. That table is the source of V, J and clone size, and D and trimming were worked out from the DNA. Of roughly 81,000 clones in the sample, around 86% were seen once. Trimming removed 3 bases from V and 2 bases from J, with 2 bases in between. CDR1 is SGHNT, CDR2 YYREEE, per germline (reference sequence). The CDR3 is made up of 12 amino acids. This TCR was recovered from a man aged 35 to 55 with acute or convalescent COVID-19. The rearrangement joins TRBV5-4 to TRBJ2-2; unclear D gene. The sample comprised peripheral blood. CDR3 in DNA: TGTGCCAGCAGCTCAAACACCGGGGAGCTGTTTTTT. Protein: CASSSNTGELFF.